The present TCR beta chain was sequenced within a study of blood T cell repertoires in COVID-19. Study-level background: Donors in the United States, Italy and Spain gave samples during acute or convalescent COVID-19. Sources were T cells, B-cell-depleted T cells, or PBMCs; the material itself was cDNA or gDNA.

The trim removed 4 bases at V and 4 bases at J, leaving 9 bases unmatched. The CDR3 spans 15 residues. The germline CDR1 and CDR2 sequences are SGHVS and FQNEAQ. Authors' data handling: Nucleated cell number was recorded as an estimate derived from reference gene primer amplification. Sequencing was performed with immunoSEQ multiplex PCR; in TCRdb, only in-frame clones are kept and a portion is missing. The V and J calls and the clone size are those of that table, but D and trimming were determined from the DNA. This sample has over 80,000 clones, with 70% to 90% found just once. This receptor was obtained from a human donor in a cohort sampled during active COVID-19. The chain links TRBV7-8 to TRBJ1-2; 7 bases are shared with TRBD1. Sequenced: peripheral blood. This CDR3 reads CASSSQRQGTYGYTF. In nucleotides, the CDR3 is TGTGCCAGCAGCTCCCAGAGACAGGGTACCTATGGCTACACCTTC.